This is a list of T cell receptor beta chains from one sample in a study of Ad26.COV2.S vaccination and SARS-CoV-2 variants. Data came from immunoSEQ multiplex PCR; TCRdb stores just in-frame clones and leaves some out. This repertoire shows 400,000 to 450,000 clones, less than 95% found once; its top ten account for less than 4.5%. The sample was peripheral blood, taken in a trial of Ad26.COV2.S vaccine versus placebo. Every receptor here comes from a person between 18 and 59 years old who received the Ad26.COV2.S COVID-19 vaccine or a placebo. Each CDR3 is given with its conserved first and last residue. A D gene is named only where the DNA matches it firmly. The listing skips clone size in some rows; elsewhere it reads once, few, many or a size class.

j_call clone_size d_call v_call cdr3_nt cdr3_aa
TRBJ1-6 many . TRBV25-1 TGTGCCAGCAGTGAACGGACGGGTAATTCACCCCTCCACTTT CASSERTGNSPLHF
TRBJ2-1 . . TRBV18 TGTGCCAGCTTAGTCGGGGGGCGAAATGTGAACAATGAGCAGTTCTTC CASLVGGRNVNNEQFF
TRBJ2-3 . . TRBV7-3 TGTGCCAGCAGCTTATTTGCCGTTGAGGTTACAGATACGCAGTATTTT CASSLFAVEVTDTQYF
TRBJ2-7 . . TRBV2 TGTGCCAGCAGTGAAACAGGGTGGAGCTCCTACGAGCAGTACTTC CASSETGWSSYEQYF
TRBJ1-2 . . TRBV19 TGTGCCAGTAGTATAGCTGGAGAGAACTATGGCTACACCTTC CASSIAGENYGYTF
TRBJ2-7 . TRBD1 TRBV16 TGTGCCAGCAGCCTCGACCGGGACAGGGGTATCTACGAGCAGTACTTC CASSLDRDRGIYEQYF
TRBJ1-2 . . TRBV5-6 TGTGCCAGCAGCTTGGTAGGGTTTGGAGCTAACTATGGCTACACCTTC CASSLVGFGANYGYTF
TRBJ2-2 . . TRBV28 TGTGCCAGCAGTTTAGTCGGACTCCCGGGCGGGGAGCTGTTTTTT CASSLVGLPGGELFF
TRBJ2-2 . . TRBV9 TGTGCCAGCAGCGGTATGTCCGGGGGCGAGGTCACCGGGGAGCTGTTTTTT CASSGMSGGEVTGELFF
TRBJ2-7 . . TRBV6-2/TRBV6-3 TGTGCCAGCAGTTACTCGACGTACAGGGCCTACGAGCAGTACTTC CASSYSTYRAYEQYF
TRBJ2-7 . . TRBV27 TGTGCCAGCAGTTTATCGCTAGAGCCATCCTACGAGCAGTACTTC CASSLSLEPSYEQYF
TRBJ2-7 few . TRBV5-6 TGTGCCAGCAGCCCGACGTCGTCGAACGAGCAGTACTTC CASSPTSSNEQYF
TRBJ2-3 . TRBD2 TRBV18 TGTGCCAGCTCAAGGACTAGCGGGATGGCAGATACGCAGTATTTT CASSRTSGMADTQYF
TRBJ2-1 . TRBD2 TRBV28 TGTGCCAGCAGCCCCACACGAGGACTAGCGGGAGAGGACAATGAGCAGTTCTTC CASSPTRGLAGEDNEQFF
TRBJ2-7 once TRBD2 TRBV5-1 TGCGCCAGCAGCTTGGCCTTGGGCGGGAGTTACGAGCAGTACTTC CASSLALGGSYEQYF
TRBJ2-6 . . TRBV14 TGTGCCAGCAGTTTCGGGGAACAGGTCCTGTCTGGGGCCAACGTCCTGACTTTC CASSFGEQVLSGANVLTF
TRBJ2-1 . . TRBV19 TGTGCCAGTAGGTCCCCGCTAGGGCGGGACAGTACCCATGAGCAGTTCTTC CASRSPLGRDSTHEQFF
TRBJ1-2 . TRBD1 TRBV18 TGTGCCAGCTCACCGGCGGGACAGGGGGATGGCTACACCTTC CASSPAGQGDGYTF
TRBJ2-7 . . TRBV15 TGTGCCACCAGCAGAGGGACTACCTCTAGCGAGCAGTACTTC CATSRGTTSSEQYF
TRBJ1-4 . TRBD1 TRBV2 TGTGCCAGCAGTTCTGTGACAGGGGGCAATGAAAAACTGTTTTTT CASSSVTGGNEKLFF
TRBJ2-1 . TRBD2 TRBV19 TGTGCCAGTAGTATTGGGGGACTAGCGGCTTATGAGCAGTTCTTC CASSIGGLAAYEQFF
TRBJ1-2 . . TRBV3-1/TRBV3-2 TGTGCCAGCAGCCAAGGACCGGGGACTGTTGGTCATGACACCTTC CASSQGPGTVGHDTF
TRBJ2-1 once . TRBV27 TGTGCCAGCAGTTTTACCCCAGAATACAATGAGCAGTTCTTC CASSFTPEYNEQFF
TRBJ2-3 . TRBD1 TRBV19 TGTGCCAGTAGTTCCGACAGGGGCTCCTGGGGGAGTACAGATACGCAGTATTTT CASSSDRGSWGSTDTQYF
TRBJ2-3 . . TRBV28 TGTGCCAGCACCCCCGGCGGGGTGACAGATACGCAGTATTTT CASTPGGVTDTQYF
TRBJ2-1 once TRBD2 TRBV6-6 TGTGCCACCGTCGTAGGGCGGGAGGGCCTTTTACATGAGCAGTTCTTC CATVVGREGLLHEQFF
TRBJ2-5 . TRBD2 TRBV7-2 TGTGCCAGCAGAACGGGGGGATGGGAGACCCAGTACTTC CASRTGGWETQYF
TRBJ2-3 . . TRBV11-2 TGTGCCAGCAGCTTAATAGGAGGGATGCTAGCAGATACGCAGTATTTT CASSLIGGMLADTQYF
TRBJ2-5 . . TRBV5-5 TGTGCCAGCAGCTTAGGCGGGGCCCAAGAGACCCAGTACTTC CASSLGGAQETQYF
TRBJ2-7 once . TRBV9 TGTGCCAGCAGCGTAGCGGCTAGCACAGCCTACGAGCAGTACTTC CASSVAASTAYEQYF
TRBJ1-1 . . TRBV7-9 TGTGCCAGTTGGGGGCAGGGGAGGACTGAAGCTTTCTTT CASWGQGRTEAFF
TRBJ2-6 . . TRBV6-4 TGTGCCAGCAGCCCGGAGTCTGGGGCCAACGTCCTGACTTTC CASSPESGANVLTF
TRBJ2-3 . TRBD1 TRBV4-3 TGCGCCAGCAGCCAAAGCTATCCCTCGAGCCGGGACAGGGTGACAGATACGCAGTATTTT CASSQSYPSSRDRVTDTQYF
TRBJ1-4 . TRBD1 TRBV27 TGTGCCAGCAGTTCCCACAGGGGAAGGACTAATGAAAAACTGTTTTTT CASSSHRGRTNEKLFF
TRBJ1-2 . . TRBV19 TGTGCCAGTAGTATTTGGAGGGCTAACTATGGCTACACCTTC CASSIWRANYGYTF
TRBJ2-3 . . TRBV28 TGTGCCAGCAGTTCGCTGGGGGCGGCTAGCACAGATACGCAGTATTTT CASSSLGAASTDTQYF
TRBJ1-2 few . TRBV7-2 TGTGCCAGCAGCTTCCCCAGGGACATATATGGCTACACCTTC CASSFPRDIYGYTF
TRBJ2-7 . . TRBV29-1 TGCAGCGTTGAAGGAGGAACGGGATCCTACGAGCAGTACTTC CSVEGGTGSYEQYF
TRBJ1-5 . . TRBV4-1 TGCGCCAGCAGCCAAGTTGAGGTAGGGCAGCCCCAGCATTTT CASSQVEVGQPQHF
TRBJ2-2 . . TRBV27 TGTGCCAGCAGTTTTACAGGGGAGGCCGGGGAGCTGTTTTTT CASSFTGEAGELFF
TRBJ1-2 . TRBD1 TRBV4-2 TGTGCCAGCAGCCAAGGAACGGGACAGGGAACTTATGGCTACACCTTC CASSQGTGQGTYGYTF
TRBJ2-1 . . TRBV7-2 TGTGCCAGCAGCTCCAGTGTAGGGCGGGGCCTCAATGAGCAGTTCTTC CASSSSVGRGLNEQFF
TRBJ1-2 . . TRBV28 TGTGCCAGCAGTCTACCGAGAATGGGGGGCTACACCTTC CASSLPRMGGYTF
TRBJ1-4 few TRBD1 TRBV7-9 TGTGCCAGCAGCTTAAGGGGACAGGCTAATGAAAAACTGTTTTTT CASSLRGQANEKLFF
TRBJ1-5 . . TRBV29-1 TGCAGCGTTGCTAACCGTAATCAGCCCCAGCATTTT CSVANRNQPQHF
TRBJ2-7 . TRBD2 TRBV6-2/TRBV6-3 TGTGCCAGCAGTCTCAACAGCGGGAGGGCCTCCTACGAGCAGTACTTC CASSLNSGRASYEQYF
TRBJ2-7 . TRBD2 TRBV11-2 TGTGCCAGCAGCTTAGAGGGGGGGGTAGGCTACTTC CASSLEGGVGYF